Listed here is a single T cell receptor beta chain. Clones were sequenced by immunoSEQ multiplex PCR, and TCRdb holds only the in-frame ones, with some missing. The top ten clones hold 9.5% to 15% of a sample with approximately 500,000 clones, roughly 87% of them seen once. Specified treatment: some 19 received Ad26.COV2.S at low or high dose, single or two shots; about 5 received placebo; per-sample allocation not given. Samples were taken on day 63 after the first vaccine or placebo injection. This vaccine is an Ad26 vector that expresses the Wuhan-strain SARS-CoV-2 spike. Trimming removed 0 bases from V and 9 bases from J, with 12 bases in between. Germline assignment: CDR1 LNHNV and CDR2 YYDKDF (reference sequence). CDR3 length equals 14 residues. These data belong to a study of Ad26.COV2.S vaccination and SARS-CoV-2 variants. About the research overall: By the intramuscular route, Ad26.COV2.S was given once, or twice 56 days apart.

Specimen: peripheral blood, collected in a trial of Ad26.COV2.S vaccine versus placebo. The chain uses TRBV15 and TRBJ2-1; maybe TRBD2 (5 bases). The sequence was collected from a person between 18 and 65 years old who received the Ad26.COV2.S COVID-19 vaccine or a placebo. CDR3 bases: TGTGCCACCAGCAGAGATCCTTTAGCGTTTGAGCAGTTCTTC. This codes for CATSRDPLAFEQFF.